This is a list of T cell receptor beta chains from one sample in a study of blood T cell repertoires in COVID-19. Sequencing was performed with immunoSEQ multiplex PCR; in TCRdb, only in-frame clones are kept and a portion is missing. The sample carries fewer than 85,000 clones, about 80% recorded once. Sample: peripheral blood. The receptors originated from a man aged 55-75 years with active or convalescent COVID-19. Each CDR3 is given with its conserved first and last residue. D genes are given only for firm matches. Clone size appears in some rows only: once, few, many, or a class for an expanded clone.

j_call	clone_size	v_call	d_call	cdr3_nt	cdr3_aa
TRBJ2-5	-	TRBV25-1	-	TGTGCCAGCAGTGAACAGGGAAGAGAGACCCAGTACTTC	CASSEQGRETQYF
TRBJ2-2	-	TRBV3-1/TRBV3-2	-	TGTGCCAGCAGCCAAGAAGGCAGGACTTTCGCGAACACCGGGGAGCTGTTTTTT	CASSQEGRTFANTGELFF
TRBJ2-2	-	TRBV5-4	-	TGTGCCAGCAGCTCATCGACCCAGGGAGGCGGGGAGCTGTTTTTT	CASSSSTQGGGELFF
TRBJ2-7	-	TRBV3-1/TRBV3-2	-	TGTGCCAGCAGCCAAGGGGCCCCCTACGAGCAGTACTTC	CASSQGAPYEQYF
TRBJ2-5	-	TRBV5-1	TRBD1	TGCGCCAGCAGCCTAGACAGGGGTGCCCAAGAGACCCAGTACTTC	CASSLDRGAQETQYF
TRBJ2-1	-	TRBV7-9	-	TGTGCCAGCAGCTTAGGGGGAGTATCCTACAATGAGCAGTTCTTC	CASSLGGVSYNEQFF
TRBJ1-5	-	TRBV2	-	TGTGCCAGCAGTGATAGGGGAAGTCGGGCTCTCAATCAGCCCCAGCATTTT	CASSDRGSRALNQPQHF
TRBJ1-1	-	TRBV6-5	-	TGTGCCAGCAGTTACTCACCGGGAGGGAACACTGAAGCTTTCTTT	CASSYSPGGNTEAFF
TRBJ2-7	-	TRBV7-2	TRBD1	TGTGCCAGCAGCTTGACAGGGGTTGGCCACGAGCAGTACTTC	CASSLTGVGHEQYF
TRBJ2-7	few	TRBV7-2	-	TGTGCCAGCAGCTTGGGGGGGGACAGGTTTAACGAGCAGTACTTC	CASSLGGDRFNEQYF
TRBJ2-1	-	TRBV3-1/TRBV3-2	TRBD2	TGTGCCAGCAGCCAAGAAGCAGGCGCTAGCGGGGGCCTCAATGAGCAGTTCTTC	CASSQEAGASGGLNEQFF
TRBJ2-1	-	TRBV24-1	TRBD1	TGTGCCACCAGTGACCCCAACTACAGGGGGAACAATGAGCAGTTCTTC	CATSDPNYRGNNEQFF
TRBJ2-5	-	TRBV2	-	TGTGCCAGCTCAAGAAACAGGGAGGGAGAGACCCAGTACTTC	CASSRNREGETQYF
TRBJ2-1	once	TRBV4-3	TRBD2	TGCGCCAGCAGCCAGGAACTAGCGGGGGGATTCAATGAGCAGTTCTTC	CASSQELAGGFNEQFF
TRBJ2-5	-	TRBV5-5	-	TGTGCCAGCAGCTTTACGGGGCAAGAGACCCAGTACTTC	CASSFTGQETQYF
TRBJ2-1	-	TRBV29-1	-	TGCAGCGTTGAGCCAGATAGCGGCTACAATGAGCAGTTCTTC	CSVEPDSGYNEQFF